These 27 T cell receptor beta chains originate from one sample sequenced in a study of Ad26.COV2.S vaccination and SARS-CoV-2 variants (dated by TCRdb to 2020 to 2022). The treatment or condition label of this sample denotes: some 19 received Ad26.COV2.S at low or high dose, single or two shots; about 5 received placebo; per-sample allocation not given. For vaccine and placebo recipients, repertoires were sequenced using samples collected on day 63 after the first injection. The method behind the library was the immunoSEQ multiplex PCR assay. TCRdb retrieved this table from immuneACCESS and kept in-frame rearrangements only. Not all clones are present; in checked studies, unresolved V genes account for under half, and no reason is known for the remainder. Within this sample are about 680,000 clones, with 70% to 90% of them counted one time only. The biggest ten clones account for roughly 1.5% of the sample.

Sequencing was performed on peripheral blood, taken in a trial of Ad26.COV2.S vaccine versus placebo. These receptors were taken from a person aged 18-60 years who received the Ad26.COV2.S COVID-19 vaccine or a placebo.

V usage is TRBV24-1 and J usage is TRBJ2-3, with 11 bases that match TRBD2. CDR1 KGHDR and CDR2 SFDVKD come from the germline V gene. The CDR3 sequence is 13 residues long. Germline trimming cut 7 bases from V and 6 bases from J; bases unmatched to any gene: 2. In DNA form, the CDR3 reads TGTGCCACCAGGGCTAGCGGGGGGGATACGCAGTATTTT. Amino acid sequence: CATRASGGDTQYF.

The chain recombines TRBV7-6 with TRBJ1-4; 11 nucleotides agree with TRBD1. V lost 5 bases and J lost 8; bases outside the gene matches: 4. Germline assignment: CDR1 SGHVS and CDR2 FNYEAQ. CDR3 size: 14 residues. CDR3 nucleotide sequence: TGTGCCAGCAGCACGGGACAGGGGGGCGAAAAACTGTTTTTT. Translation: CASSTGQGGEKLFF.

The J gene is TRBJ1-2, the V gene TRBV3-1 (or the pseudogene TRBV3-2), with no clear D. Trimming stripped 4 bases from V and 0 bases from J, with 9 bases between. Germline CDR1 is LGHDT and CDR2 is YNNKEL (reference sequence). CDR3 size: 14 residues. CDR3 region: CASSPGPTNYGYTF. Written as DNA, the CDR3 is TGTGCCAGCAGCCCCGGACCGACTAACTATGGCTACACCTTC.

The chain links TRBV11-2 to TRBJ2-2; 11 nucleotides align to TRBD2. J was trimmed by 4 bases and V by 5 bases; bases with no gene match: 9. The CDR3 is made up of 17 amino acids. CDR1 is SGHAT and CDR2 is FQNNGV in the germline V gene. The CDR3 nucleotides are TGTGCCAGCAGCCCCCGAACTAGCGGGAGATCCACCGGGGAGCTGTTTTTT. Protein sequence: CASSPRTSGRSTGELFF.

This chain uses TRBV19 with TRBJ2-4; maybe TRBD2 (6 bases). CDR3 length: 16 amino acids. Trimming removed 1 base from V and 1 base from J, with 11 bases in between. Germline lookup yields CDR1 LNHDA and CDR2 SQIVND (reference sequence). The CDR3 region has the DNA TGTGCCAGTAGTATAGGCACCGGAGGGGCCAAAAACATTCAGTACTTC. This encodes CASSIGTGGAKNIQYF.

The chain links TRBV9 to TRBJ2-5; possible D gene TRBD2, 6 bases. This CDR3 has 15 residues. Germline-derived CDR1 and CDR2 are SGDLS and YYNGEE. V was pared by 0 bases and J by 5 bases, with 14 bases between. The DNA of the CDR3 is TGTGCCAGCAGCGTAGCTCCCGGGGGTTGGGAGACCCAGTACTTC. Translation: CASSVAPGGWETQYF.

V usage is TRBV6-5 and J usage is TRBJ2-1, with 10 positions matching TRBD2. The trim removed 0 bases at V and 6 bases at J, leaving 5 bases unmatched. This CDR3 spans 16 amino acids. In germline, CDR1 is MNHEY, CDR2 SVGAGI. CDR3 sequence reads: CASSYSIAGGGNEQFF. CDR3 nucleotides: TGTGCCAGCAGTTACTCTATAGCGGGGGGCGGCAATGAGCAGTTCTTC.

This clone was seen once. V and J are TRBV19 and TRBJ2-1; 8 positions match TRBD1. The CDR3 spans 13 residues. After removal of 4 bases from V and 9 bases from J, the junction contained 5 bases not matched to a gene. CDR1 is LNHDA, CDR2 SQIVND, per germline (reference sequence). The CDR3 region is CASSTQGAGEQFF. CDR3 nucleotides: TGTGCCAGTAGTACCCAGGGGGCAGGTGAGCAGTTCTTC.

A word on this clone: Other DNA sequences within the sample encode an identical CDR3. The V and J genes are TRBV3-1 (or the pseudogene TRBV3-2) and TRBJ1-3; maybe TRBD1 (6 bases). The germline V gene encodes CDR1 LGHDT and CDR2 YNNKEL (reference sequence). The V end was cut by 0 bases, the J end by 2 bases, with 8 bases between. The CDR3 has 15 amino acids. CDR3 DNA sequence: TGTGCCAGCAGCCAAGACAGGGGCCCTGGAAACACCATATATTTT. The encoded protein is CASSQDRGPGNTIYF.

The rearrangement uses TRBV6-5 and TRBJ1-2; D is perhaps TRBD1 (5 bases). The V end was cut by 2 bases, the J end by 7 bases, with 17 bases between. The germline V gene encodes CDR1 MNHEY and CDR2 SVGAGI. This CDR3 has 15 residues. CDR3 nucleotides: TGTGCCAGCAGTTACGGGACTCAGGTCGGTGGTGGCTACACCTTC. As protein: CASSYGTQVGGGYTF.

Notes on this clone: Different DNA sequences within this sample yield the same CDR3. This chain joins TRBV7-9 and TRBJ1-2, with a weak D call TRBD1 (5 bases). Germline V gene data show CDR1 as SEHNR and CDR2 as FQNEAQ (reference sequence). This CDR3 has 13 amino acids. V was shortened by 1 base and J by 4 bases, with 7 bases between the two germline ends. CDR3 in DNA: TGTGCCAGCAGCTTAGGGGGCAGCTATGGCTACACCTTC. Its translation is CASSLGGSYGYTF.

This chain joins TRBV10-3 and TRBJ1-1, with D possibly being TRBD1 (5 bases). V lost 2 bases to trimming and J lost 3 bases, with 7 bases between them. Germline V gene data show CDR1 as ENHRY and CDR2 as SYGVKD. The CDR3 length is 13 residues. CDR3 residues: CAISEQGDTEAFF. In DNA form, the CDR3 reads TGTGCCATCAGTGAGCAGGGAGACACTGAAGCTTTCTTT.

The rearrangement joins TRBV3-1 (or the pseudogene TRBV3-2) to TRBJ2-7; TRBD1 aligns across 7 bases. With 4 bases clipped from V and 4 bases from J, the junction kept 4 bases outside the gene matches. Germline V CDR1 and CDR2: LGHDT, YNNKEL (reference sequence). This CDR3 comprises 13 residues. DNA of the CDR3: TGTGCCAGCAGCCGGGGGACAGCTTACGAGCAGTACTTC. Translating it yields CASSRGTAYEQYF.

There are a few counts of this clone. The chain recombines TRBV4-3 with TRBJ2-5; D is possibly TRBD2 (6 bases). This CDR3 comprises 15 residues. V was shortened by 2 bases and J by 3 bases, with 13 bases between the two germline ends. Germline V CDR1 and CDR2: LGHNA, YSLEER. The CDR3 spells CASSQFRGGKETQYF. The CDR3 DNA reads as TGCGCCAGCAGCCAATTCCGGGGAGGAAAAGAGACCCAGTACTTC.

The V and J genes are TRBV6-2 or TRBV6-3 and TRBJ2-7; 7 nucleotides align to TRBD1. J gave up 3 bases and V 6 bases, and 11 bases lay outside the gene matches. This CDR3 contains 15 residues. Looked up from germline, CDR1 is MNHEY and CDR2 is SVGEGT. The CDR3 DNA sequence: TGTGCCAGCAGCTGGAGCCGGGACAGCCACTACGAGCAGTACTTC. It yields the protein CASSWSRDSHYEQYF.

Notes on this clone: Other DNA sequences in the same sample also yield this CDR3. The V and J genes are TRBV12-3 or TRBV12-4 and TRBJ2-3; D ambiguous. The CDR3 spans 12 residues. The V end was cut by 4 bases, the J end by 0 bases, with 2 bases between. The DNA of the CDR3 is TGTGCCAGCAGTTCCAGCACAGATACGCAGTATTTT. As protein: CASSSSTDTQYF.

The chain recombines TRBV29-1 with TRBJ2-3; TRBD2 matches 15 bases. CDR3 length equals 13 residues. The germline V gene has CDR1 SQVTM and CDR2 ANQGSEA. Losses at the gene ends were 6 bases for V and 6 bases for J; bases not matched to a gene: 1. Written as DNA, the CDR3 is TGCAGCGTGGGGACTAGCGGGAGGGATACGCAGTATTTT. Translating gives CSVGTSGRDTQYF.

The rearrangement uses TRBV24-1 and TRBJ2-1, with 8 bases aligning to TRBD1. This CDR3 has 18 amino acids. V shed 2 bases, J shed 0 bases, and the junction held 8 bases outside the gene matches. Germline CDR1 KGHDR, CDR2 SFDVKD. The CDR3 sequence: CATSDSLRQGTSYNEQFF. The CDR3 DNA reads TGTGCCACCAGTGATTCCCTGAGACAGGGGACCTCCTACAATGAGCAGTTCTTC.

Only one count was recorded for this clone. V usage is TRBV2 and J usage is TRBJ1-5; TRBD1 matches 7 bases. Germline V gene lookup returns CDR1 SNHLY and CDR2 FYNNEI. The ends lost 8 bases at V and 0 bases at J; junction bases unmatched: 7. The CDR3 is 15 amino acids. The CDR3 coding sequence is TGTGCCAGCGGGGGACAGCTCGATAGCAATCAGCCCCAGCATTTT. It yields the protein CASGGQLDSNQPQHF.

The rearrangement joins TRBV6-6 to TRBJ2-7; D is possibly TRBD1 (6 bases). Germline V lookup: CDR1 MNHNY, CDR2 SVGAGI (reference sequence). This CDR3 is built from 13 residues. V dropped 7 bases and J dropped 2 bases, with 12 bases sitting between them. In DNA, the CDR3 is TGTGCCAGCACTGAGGCAGGGGCCTACGAGCAGTACTTC. This sequence encodes CASTEAGAYEQYF.

The chain links TRBV6-5 to TRBJ2-1; D might be TRBD2 (5 bases). Germline V CDR1 and CDR2: MNHEY, SVGAGI. The CDR3 covers 11 residues. Between the trimmed V and J ends, which lost 8 bases and 7 bases, there was a span of 9 bases. The CDR3 sequence is CASGPGNEQFF. The DNA of the CDR3 is TGTGCCAGCGGCCCGGGGAATGAGCAGTTCTTC.

V usage is TRBV16 and J usage is TRBJ1-6; the D is unclear. The germline gives CDR1 KGHSY, CDR2 FQNENV. V was shortened by 2 bases and J by 5 bases, with 10 bases between the two germline ends. CDR3 length: 15 amino acids. DNA of the CDR3: TGTGCCAGCAGCCAACAGGACGCTGATAATTCACCCCTCCACTTT. Protein sequence: CASSQQDADNSPLHF.

The chain has TRBV25-1 and TRBJ1-4, with 8 bases identical to TRBD1. With V trimmed by 3 bases and J by 0 bases, 6 bases remained unmatched. Germline V gene sequence: CDR1 MGHDK, CDR2 SYGVNS. The length of the CDR3 is 17 residues. The CDR3 is CASSDPRQGPTNEKLFF. The CDR3 DNA follows: TGTGCCAGCAGTGACCCCCGACAGGGGCCAACTAATGAAAAACTGTTTTTT.

J is TRBJ1-5 and V is TRBV18; the match to TRBD1 covers 8 bases. The CDR3 loop spans 14 amino acids. CDR1 KGHSH and CDR2 LQKENI come from the germline V gene. Trimming at V came to 5 bases and at J to 4 bases, leaving 4 bases not matched to a gene. The CDR3 spells CASSRTGSNQPQHF. For the CDR3, the DNA is TGTGCCAGCTCAAGGACAGGGTCTAATCAGCCCCAGCATTTT. Drawing the rest from reference TRBV18 and TRBJ1-5, the complete variable domain is NAGVMQNPRHLVRRRGQEARLRCSPMKGHSHVYWYRQLPEEGLKFMVYLQKENIIDESGMPKERFSAEFPKEGPSILRIQQVVRGDSAAYFCASSRTGSNQPQHFGDGTRLSIL.

This sequence joins TRBV5-1 and TRBJ2-1, with 8 bases aligning to TRBD2. CDR1 is SGHRS and CDR2 is YFSETQ in the germline V gene. V lost 0 bases, J lost 0 bases, and 2 bases stayed unmatched. This CDR3 is 16 amino acids long. CDR3 in DNA: TGCGCCAGCAGCTTGGAACTAGCGGCCTCCTACAATGAGCAGTTCTTC. Its translation is CASSLELAASYNEQFF.

Details on this clone: One junction end does not reproduce the germline sequence, and a read error may be involved. The chain employs TRBV15 and TRBJ2-7; D not certain. The CDR3 has 13 residues. The germline gives CDR1 LNHNV, CDR2 YYDKDF (reference sequence). This CDR3 is CATSRASSHEQYF. The CDR3 nucleotides are TGTGCCACCAGCAGAGCGTCCTCCCACGAGCAGTACTTC.

V is TRBV5-6 and J is TRBJ2-7; the match to TRBD1 covers 9 bases. Germline V gene lookup returns CDR1 SGHDT and CDR2 YYEEEE. The length of the CDR3 is 15 residues. With V trimmed by 0 bases and J by 3 bases, 4 bases remained unmatched. Here the CDR3 DNA reads TGTGCCAGCAGCTTGGGGACAGGGGCCAACTACGAGCAGTACTTC. It encodes CASSLGTGANYEQYF.